Listed below are T cell receptor beta chains from one sample, sequenced in a study of OX40 agonist ivuxolimab in advanced cancers. This table comes from immunoSEQ multiplex PCR, and its TCRdb copy is limited to in-frame clones, with some not included. The table lists 25,000 to 30,000 clones, 80% to 85% of them singletons. The source material was CD4+ or CD8+ T cells sorted from blood, sampled in a trial of the OX40 agonist ivuxolimab. All receptors derive from an adult with an advanced solid tumor such as melanoma, head and neck, liver or kidney cancer. Each CDR3 is given with its conserved first and last residue. D genes are given only for firm matches. Only part of the rows carry a size: once, few, many, or a class if the clone is expanded.

>TRBJ2-5|.|TRBV15|.
CATSRDREGGETQYF
TGTGCCACCAGCAGAGATCGAGAGGGTGGGGAGACCCAGTACTTC
>TRBJ2-1|.|TRBV28|.
CASSPLGGGAPDEQFF
TGTGCCAGCAGTCCCCTTGGAGGGGGCGCTCCCGATGAGCAGTTCTTC
>TRBJ2-1|.|TRBV4-1|.
CASSSALGQFF
TGCGCCAGCAGTTCTGCGCTCGGGCAGTTCTTC
>TRBJ2-2|.|TRBV10-1|.
CASSSENTGELFF
TGCGCCAGCAGCTCGGAGAACACCGGGGAGCTGTTTTTT
>TRBJ2-5|TRBD2|TRBV5-4|.
CASSHPWDSGGAGETQYF
TGTGCCAGCAGCCACCCCTGGGATAGCGGGGGGGCCGGGGAGACCCAGTACTTC
>TRBJ1-4|TRBD1|TRBV4-1|.
CASSPRTGENEKLFF
TGCGCCAGCAGCCCTAGGACAGGAGAGAATGAAAAACTGTTTTTT
>TRBJ1-1|TRBD1|TRBV19|.
CASSIDRDRENTEAFF
TGTGCCAGTAGTATAGATAGGGACAGGGAGAACACTGAAGCTTTCTTT
>TRBJ2-7|.|TRBV5-1|.
CASSLGASYEQYF
TGCGCCAGCAGCTTGGGGGCATCCTACGAGCAGTACTTC
>TRBJ1-5|.|TRBV7-2|.
CASSLGQLFKPQHF
TGTGCCAGCAGCTTAGGGCAGCTGTTCAAGCCCCAGCATTTT
>TRBJ1-5|.|TRBV5-6|.
CASSFYGAVQPQHF
TGTGCCAGCAGCTTCTACGGGGCGGTTCAGCCCCAGCATTTT
>TRBJ2-1|.|TRBV2|.
CASRGWEQFF
TGTGCCAGCCGGGGATGGGAGCAGTTCTTC
>TRBJ2-1|TRBD2|TRBV9|few
CASSTQRGEAGVNEQFF
TGTGCCAGCAGCACCCAACGGGGGGAGGCGGGTGTCAATGAGCAGTTCTTC
>TRBJ2-2|TRBD2|TRBV9|.
CASSASPGGPAGELFF
TGTGCCAGCAGCGCCTCCCCGGGGGGGCCGGCCGGGGAGCTGTTTTTT
>TRBJ2-2|.|TRBV28|few
CASSFLSNTGELFF
TGTGCCAGCAGTTTTTTATCGAACACCGGGGAGCTGTTTTTT
>TRBJ2-1|TRBD1|TRBV4-1|.
CASSQEESGGARNEQFF
TGCGCCAGCAGCCAAGAAGAGTCAGGGGGCGCCCGTAATGAGCAGTTCTTC
>TRBJ2-1|TRBD2|TRBV5-4|once
CASSPGSGSVYEQFF
TGTGCCAGCAGCCCCGGCAGCGGGAGTGTTTATGAGCAGTTCTTC
>TRBJ2-7|.|TRBV19|.
CASRRPSGEQYF
TGTGCCAGTAGACGACCGAGCGGTGAGCAGTACTTC
>TRBJ2-7|.|TRBV7-9|.
CASSVSERGYEQYF
TGTGCCAGCAGCGTATCGGAGAGGGGGTACGAGCAGTACTTC
>TRBJ2-1|TRBD1|TRBV30|.
CAWGGLGTANNEQFF
TGTGCCTGGGGGGGTTTAGGGACAGCCAACAATGAGCAGTTCTTC
>TRBJ2-3|TRBD2|TRBV7-9|.
CASSLRTSGVSDTQYF
TGTGCCAGCAGCTTACGGACTAGCGGGGTTTCAGATACGCAGTATTTT
>TRBJ1-2|TRBD1|TRBV6-1|.
CASSDFTESAGTGGNGYTF
TGTGCCAGCAGTGACTTCACAGAATCAGCGGGGACAGGGGGCAATGGCTACACCTTC
>TRBJ2-5|.|TRBV5-6|once
CASSLRGEETQYF
TGTGCCAGCAGCCTCAGGGGGGAAGAGACCCAGTACTTC
>TRBJ1-1|.|TRBV13|.
CASSLGVVNTEAFF
TGTGCCAGCAGCTTAGGGGTTGTAAACACTGAAGCTTTCTTT
>TRBJ1-2|TRBD1|TRBV4-1|.
CASSPAQGAPNGYTF
TGCGCCAGCAGCCCAGCCCAGGGGGCACCTAATGGCTACACCTTC
>TRBJ2-1|.|TRBV6-5|.
CASSYSPSGPNEQFF
TGTGCCAGCAGTTACTCTCCCAGCGGCCCTAATGAGCAGTTCTTC
>TRBJ2-1|.|TRBV7-8|.
CASSPRGGNEQFF
TGTGCCAGCAGCCCCCGTGGCGGCAATGAGCAGTTCTTC
>TRBJ2-7|.|TRBV27|.
CASEPTGRYEQYF
TGTGCCAGCGAACCGACAGGGAGGTACGAGCAGTACTTC
>TRBJ2-7|TRBD1|TRBV5-1|.
CASSLGQGDEQYF
TGCGCCAGCAGCTTGGGACAGGGGGACGAGCAGTACTTC
>TRBJ2-2|.|TRBV7-3|.
CASSLRGNTGELFF
TGTGCCAGCAGCCTTCGGGGCAACACCGGGGAGCTGTTTTTT
>TRBJ2-1|TRBD1|TRBV6-1|.
CASSDGTGGGYEQFF
TGTGCCAGCAGTGACGGGACAGGGGGCGGGTATGAGCAGTTCTTC
>TRBJ2-5|TRBD2|TRBV9|.
CASSVGGGKETQYF
TGTGCCAGCAGCGTAGGGGGAGGGAAAGAGACCCAGTACTTC
>TRBJ1-2|.|TRBV27|.
CASGILGQIQGHTF
TGTGCCAGCGGAATCTTAGGGCAGATTCAGGGCCACACCTTC
>TRBJ2-2|TRBD1|TRBV5-1|.
CASSGGTGITGELFF
TGCGCCAGCAGCGGAGGGACAGGGATCACCGGGGAGCTGTTTTTT
>TRBJ2-1|.|TRBV13|.
CASSLGRGLNEQFF
TGTGCCAGCAGCTTAGGGCGGGGGCTCAATGAGCAGTTCTTC
>TRBJ2-7|TRBD1|TRBV2|.
CASNSGQGSYEQYF
TGTGCCAGCAATTCGGGACAGGGGTCCTACGAGCAGTACTTC
>TRBJ2-7|.|TRBV9|.
CASSAGTGPYEQYF
TGTGCCAGCAGCGCCGGGACCGGCCCCTACGAGCAGTACTTC
>TRBJ2-1|.|TRBV6-5|medium-sized
CASSPEQGINEQFF
TGTGCCAGCAGTCCAGAACAGGGTATTAATGAGCAGTTCTTC
>TRBJ2-1|TRBD2|TRBV11-2|.
CASSLRSGGARNEQFF
TGTGCCAGCAGCCTTCGGAGCGGGGGGGCTCGGAATGAGCAGTTCTTC
>TRBJ2-7|TRBD1|TRBV27|.
CASSLGTGLYEQYF
TGTGCCAGCAGTTTGGGGACAGGGCTGTACGAGCAGTACTTC
>TRBJ2-1|TRBD1|TRBV5-6|.
CASSFGTVYNEQFF
TGTGCCAGCAGCTTCGGGACAGTTTACAATGAGCAGTTCTTC
>TRBJ2-7|TRBD2|TRBV9|.
CASSVGRGDEQYF
TGTGCCAGCAGCGTTGGGAGGGGCGACGAGCAGTACTTC
>TRBJ2-7|.|TRBV7-7|.
CASSLSEGYEQYF
TGTGCTAGCAGCTTAAGCGAGGGCTACGAGCAGTACTTC